Listed below are T cell receptor beta chains from one sample, sequenced in a study of T cell responses to AZD1222 COVID-19 vaccine. The table came from immunoSEQ multiplex PCR; TCRdb's copy has only in-frame clones and leaves some out. The sample lists 100,000 to 150,000 clones, roughly 90% occurring once. Here the sequenced sample was peripheral blood, taken on day 0 of MenACWY control vaccination. The receptors stem from an adult in good health. The CDR3 runs from the conserved cysteine through the conserved F or W. A D gene is named only where the DNA matches it firmly. Not all rows give a size; the values are once, few, many and, for expanded clones, a class.

j_gene,v_gene,abundance,d_gene,CDR3aa,CDR3nt
TRBJ1-4,TRBV5-6,NA,NA,CASSSGHGGEKLFF,TGTGCCAGCAGCTCCGGACATGGGGGTGAAAAACTGTTTTTT
TRBJ2-7,TRBV28,NA,TRBD2,CASIRGLAGYSYEQYF,TGTGCCAGCATCCGAGGACTAGCGGGCTACTCCTACGAGCAGTACTTC
TRBJ2-3,TRBV10-3,NA,NA,CAISRANLPPLADTQYF,TGTGCCATCAGCCGGGCAAACCTCCCCCCTTTGGCAGATACGCAGTATTTT
TRBJ2-2,TRBV9,NA,NA,CASSQVNSGELFF,TGTGCCAGCAGCCAGGTTAATTCCGGGGAGCTGTTTTTT
TRBJ1-5,TRBV28,NA,NA,CASSPPSGGQPQHF,TGTGCCAGCAGTCCCCCATCAGGAGGACAGCCCCAGCATTTT
TRBJ2-5,TRBV30,NA,NA,CAWSVLSEETQYF,TGTGCCTGGAGTGTACTTTCTGAAGAGACCCAGTACTTC
TRBJ1-5,TRBV7-2,NA,NA,CASSLVALGNQPQHF,TGTGCCAGCAGCTTGGTGGCTCTGGGGAATCAGCCCCAGCATTTT
TRBJ2-7,TRBV7-2,NA,NA,CASSSYSYEQYF,TGTGCCAGCAGCTCTTACTCCTACGAGCAGTACTTC
TRBJ2-3,TRBV3-1/TRBV3-2,NA,TRBD2,CASSQIRSGRRRLTDTQYF,TGTGCCAGCAGCCAAATAAGGAGCGGGAGGCGGAGGCTGACAGATACGCAGTATTTT
TRBJ2-7,TRBV5-1,few,TRBD1,CASSLQGVPTNYEQYF,TGCGCCAGCAGCCTGCAGGGGGTCCCAACGAACTACGAGCAGTACTTC
TRBJ2-7,TRBV7-3,NA,TRBD2,CASSLKLADYEQYF,TGTGCCAGCAGCTTGAAACTAGCGGATTACGAGCAGTACTTC
TRBJ1-2,TRBV24-1,NA,NA,CATSVRAANYGYTF,TGTGCCACCAGTGTGAGGGCAGCTAACTATGGCTACACCTTC
TRBJ2-5,TRBV11-3,NA,TRBD2,CASSPREGSHQETQYF,TGTGCCAGCAGCCCCCGGGAGGGAAGTCACCAAGAGACCCAGTACTTC
TRBJ2-7,TRBV4-1,NA,NA,CASSQDRTGSYEQYF,TGCGCCAGCAGCCAAGATAGAACAGGCTCCTACGAGCAGTACTTC
TRBJ2-1,TRBV29-1,NA,TRBD2,CSVGGSSYNEQFF,TGCAGCGTGGGCGGGAGCTCCTACAATGAGCAGTTCTTC
TRBJ1-2,TRBV9,NA,NA,CASSVEVGGAYGYTF,TGTGCCAGCAGCGTAGAGGTCGGGGGGGCCTATGGCTACACCTTC
TRBJ2-7,TRBV27,NA,TRBD2,CASSTGTSGSEQYF,TGTGCCAGCAGTACCGGGACTAGCGGGAGCGAGCAGTACTTC
TRBJ1-5,TRBV4-2,NA,NA,CASSQKLGVGGNQPQHF,TGTGCCAGCAGCCAAAAGCTAGGGGTCGGGGGCAATCAGCCCCAGCATTTT
TRBJ2-3,TRBV4-2,NA,TRBD2,CASSQAGTRGSDTQYF,TGTGCCAGCAGCCAAGCCGGGACTAGAGGTTCAGATACGCAGTATTTT
TRBJ1-3,TRBV7-8,NA,NA,CASSQDYASSGNTIYF,TGTGCCAGCAGCCAAGACTACGCCAGCTCTGGAAACACCATATATTTT
TRBJ2-1,TRBV6-2/TRBV6-3,NA,TRBD1,CASSGQAMWNEQFF,TGTGCCAGCAGCGGACAGGCAATGTGGAATGAGCAGTTCTTC
TRBJ1-2,TRBV18,NA,NA,CASSPPSVINYGYTF,TGTGCCAGCTCACCACCGTCAGTTATAAACTATGGCTACACCTTC
TRBJ2-7,TRBV6-5,NA,NA,CASRGTYEQYF,TGTGCCAGCAGGGGAACCTACGAGCAGTACTTC
TRBJ2-3,TRBV10-3,NA,TRBD2,CAISESASGRFSTDTQYF,TGTGCCATCAGTGAGTCTGCTAGCGGGAGGTTTAGCACAGATACGCAGTATTTT
TRBJ2-4,TRBV4-3,NA,NA,CASSQDGGRVQYF,TGCGCCAGCAGCCAAGATGGCGGCAGGGTTCAGTACTTC
TRBJ2-1,TRBV10-3,NA,NA,CAPGQGGYNEQFF,TGTGCCCCCGGTCAGGGGGGGTACAATGAGCAGTTCTTC
TRBJ2-1,TRBV9,NA,NA,CASSVGTYEQFF,TGTGCCAGCAGCGTCGGGACCTATGAGCAGTTCTTC
TRBJ1-4,TRBV23-1,NA,NA,CASSPGLGGTNEKLFF,TGCGCCAGCAGTCCCGGGCTGGGGGGAACTAATGAAAAACTGTTTTTT
TRBJ1-1,TRBV12-3/TRBV12-4,NA,NA,CASSPRPEAFF,TGTGCCAGCAGTCCAAGACCCGAGGCTTTCTTT
TRBJ1-5,TRBV30,once,NA,CAWSGSRDNQPQHF,TGTGCCTGGAGTGGCAGTAGGGACAATCAGCCCCAGCATTTT
TRBJ1-1,TRBV13,NA,NA,CASSLVGGNTEAFF,TGTGCCAGCAGCTTAGTCGGTGGGAACACTGAAGCTTTCTTT
TRBJ1-5,TRBV5-1,NA,NA,CASSLGGVDSNQPQHF,TGCGCCAGCAGCTTGGGGGGGGTTGATAGCAATCAGCCCCAGCATTTT
TRBJ1-5,TRBV19,NA,NA,CASSIQTASNQPQHF,TGTGCCAGTAGTATCCAGACAGCGAGCAATCAGCCCCAGCATTTT
TRBJ2-1,TRBV7-2,NA,TRBD2,CASSLLPAGTTTYNEQFF,TGTGCCAGCAGCTTACTACCGGCCGGGACTACGACCTACAATGAGCAGTTCTTC
TRBJ1-2,TRBV29-1,NA,NA,CSVETDRPYGYTF,TGCAGCGTTGAGACAGACCGCCCCTATGGCTACACCTTC
TRBJ1-2,TRBV6-6,NA,NA,CASSYPRDSVDYGYTF,TGTGCCAGCAGTTACCCACGGGACTCGGTGGACTATGGCTACACCTTC
TRBJ1-1,TRBV28,NA,NA,CASTVTNPNTEAFF,TGTGCCAGCACCGTGACAAACCCGAACACTGAAGCTTTCTTT
TRBJ2-3,TRBV3-1/TRBV3-2,NA,TRBD1,CASSHRTGGSTDTQYF,TGTGCCAGCAGCCATAGGACAGGGGGAAGCACAGATACGCAGTATTTT
TRBJ1-1,TRBV6-5,NA,NA,CASSSWDTGTEAFF,TGTGCCAGCAGTTCCTGGGACACCGGCACTGAAGCTTTCTTT
TRBJ1-2,TRBV19,NA,TRBD1,CASSPPLGTGIIYGYTF,TGTGCCAGTAGTCCCCCCCTCGGGACAGGGATCATCTATGGCTACACCTTC
TRBJ2-3,TRBV28,NA,NA,CASSFQRGTDTQYF,TGTGCCAGCAGTTTCCAGCGGGGCACAGATACGCAGTATTTT
TRBJ2-3,TRBV5-6,NA,NA,CASSLGSDTQYF,TGTGCCAGCAGCTTAGGGTCAGATACGCAGTATTTT
TRBJ1-1,TRBV5-6,once,NA,CASSLYGGNTEAFF,TGTGCCAGCAGCTTGTATGGGGGGAACACTGAAGCTTTCTTT
TRBJ1-2,TRBV6-5,NA,NA,CASSYGPANYGYTF,TGTGCCAGCAGTTACGGCCCAGCGAACTATGGCTACACCTTC
TRBJ2-7,TRBV7-2,NA,NA,CASSYQGIAQQQYF,TGTGCCAGCAGCTATCAAGGCATAGCCCAACAGCAGTACTTC
TRBJ2-7,TRBV7-9,NA,TRBD2,CASSLERGGPSREQYF,TGTGCCAGCAGCTTAGAGCGGGGAGGGCCCAGTCGAGAGCAGTACTTC
TRBJ1-2,TRBV12-3/TRBV12-4,NA,NA,CASSLRQVSGYTF,TGTGCCAGCAGTCTACGACAGGTTTCTGGCTACACCTTC
TRBJ1-1,TRBV3-1/TRBV3-2,NA,NA,CASSPQRQVHTEAFF,TGTGCCAGCAGCCCCCAAAGACAGGTCCACACTGAAGCTTTCTTT
TRBJ1-1,TRBV7-9,NA,TRBD1,CASSLDGQGRMNTEAFF,TGTGCCAGCAGCTTAGATGGACAGGGTCGGATGAACACTGAAGCTTTCTTT
TRBJ2-2,TRBV9,NA,TRBD1,CASRLGTGGEPGELFF,TGTGCCAGCAGACTAGGGACAGGGGGTGAGCCCGGGGAGCTGTTTTTT
TRBJ2-7,TRBV7-6,NA,TRBD1,CASSLASQGAYEQYF,TGTGCCAGCAGCTTAGCTTCCCAGGGGGCCTACGAGCAGTACTTC
TRBJ2-2,TRBV7-7,NA,NA,CASSLTRGVGTGELFF,TGTGCCAGCAGCTTAACACGTGGGGTGGGGACCGGGGAGCTGTTTTTT
TRBJ1-1,TRBV29-1,NA,TRBD1,CSAEGQGARTEAFF,TGCAGCGCAGAAGGACAGGGGGCCCGCACTGAAGCTTTCTTT